The 8 T cell receptor beta chains in this list originate from one sample, sequenced in a study of blood T cell repertoires in COVID-19. Assay: immunoSEQ multiplex PCR; the TCRdb copy retains only in-frame clones and omits some. Of under 250,000 clones in the sample, about 78% are singletons; the top ten hold less than 6%. What was sequenced was peripheral blood. All receptors derive from a woman in her 70s with acute or convalescent COVID-19.

The chain recombines TRBV3-1 (or the pseudogene TRBV3-2) with TRBJ1-6, with 9 bases lining up with TRBD1. Germline trimming cut 4 bases from V and 7 bases from J; bases unmatched to any gene: 8. This CDR3 is 16 amino acids long. CDR1 is LGHDT, CDR2 YNNKEL, per germline (reference sequence). For the CDR3, the DNA is TGTGCCAGCAGCCTCGGGACAGGGTCCGAAAATTCACCCCTCCACTTT. Its translation: CASSLGTGSENSPLHF.

The V call is TRBV19, the J call TRBJ1-2, with 7 bases that match TRBD1. Germline trimming cut 4 bases from V and 3 bases from J; bases unmatched to any gene: 14. The germline V gene has CDR1 LNHDA and CDR2 SQIVND (reference sequence). CDR3 size: 17 residues. DNA of the CDR3: TGTGCCAGTAGTAGAGGGACAGTAAGAAATGGAGACTATGGCTACACCTTC. Its protein product is CASSRGTVRNGDYGYTF.

The genes are TRBV4-1 and TRBJ1-2, with 9 bases identical to TRBD1. CDR1 MGHRA and CDR2 YSYEKL come from the germline V gene. This CDR3 has 16 amino acids. With 0 bases clipped from V and 4 bases from J, the junction kept 6 bases outside the gene matches. The CDR3 DNA is TGCGCCAGCAGCCAAGATAGGGACAGGGCCTTCTATGGCTACACCTTC. Its protein product is CASSQDRDRAFYGYTF.

The gene calls are TRBV3-1 (or the pseudogene TRBV3-2) and TRBJ1-2; D unclear. The germline V gene encodes CDR1 LGHDT and CDR2 YNNKEL (reference sequence). The CDR3 consists of 15 residues. The germline V and J ends were trimmed by 3 bases and 0 bases, with 11 bases remaining between them. CDR3 sequence (DNA): TGTGCCAGCAGCCAGCGGGATGCCTCTAACTATGGCTACACCTTC. It specifies CASSQRDASNYGYTF.

The chain combines TRBV24-1 with TRBJ2-1; 8 bases fit TRBD2. The CDR3 has 17 amino acids. After removal of 2 bases from V and 5 bases from J, the junction contained 10 bases not matched to a gene. CDR1 KGHDR and CDR2 SFDVKD come from the germline V gene. CDR3 nucleotide sequence: TGTGCCACCAGTGATTCTAACGAAGAGACTAGCGACAATGAGCAGTTCTTC. It encodes CATSDSNEETSDNEQFF.

This clone was seen once. The chain carries TRBV6-5 and TRBJ2-1, with D perhaps TRBD2 (6 bases). The CDR3 loop spans 14 amino acids. Germline values: CDR1 MNHEY, CDR2 SVGAGI. Trimming left V 6 bases short and J 5 bases short, with 14 bases between. The CDR3 loop is CASRTTGVNNEQFF. CDR3 DNA: TGTGCCAGCAGGACGACGGGAGTTAACAATGAGCAGTTCTTC.

This clone was found a few times. The chain recombines TRBV2 with TRBJ2-2; 12 bases line up with TRBD2. The CDR3 is made up of 17 amino acids. With V trimmed by 6 bases and J by 3 bases, 8 bases remained unmatched. CDR1 SNHLY and CDR2 FYNNEI come from the germline V gene. The CDR3 region is CASRPGLAGRYTGELFF. CDR3 nucleotides: TGTGCCAGCAGGCCGGGACTAGCGGGCCGATACACCGGGGAGCTGTTTTTT. The variable domain in full, completed from reference TRBV2 and TRBJ2-2, reads EPEVTQTPSHQVTQMGQEVILRCVPISNHLYFYWYRQILGQKVEFLVSFYNNEISEKSEIFDDQFSVERPDGSNFTLKIRSTKLEDSAMYFCASRPGLAGRYTGELFFGEGSRLTVL.

The CDR3 reads CASSSNTGELFF. Here the CDR3 DNA reads TGTGCCAGCAGCTCTAACACCGGGGAGCTGTTTTTT. This chain joins TRBV5-6 and TRBJ2-2; no clear D. The V gene's germline CDR1 is SGHDT and CDR2 YYEEEE. V was trimmed by 3 bases and J by 2 bases, leaving 2 bases between them. CDR3 length: 12 residues.